The sequence of this T cell receptor (beta chain) was determined in a study of blood T cell repertoires in COVID-19 (dated by TCRdb to 2019 to 2021). Broadly, across the study: Samples covering the acute and convalescent phases of COVID-19 were provided by collaborators in the United States, Italy and Spain. Where available, HLA class I and class II types were taken from metadata supplied by the sample provider and were not determined by assay-based typing. The samples were drawn from the first 160 participants of the ongoing ImmuneRACE study and from under 1,500 subjects provided by 6 global collaborators. The repertoires were released in a freely available public database intended as a resource for research on the immune response to SARS-CoV-2. The dataset comprised deeply sampled blood TCRbeta repertoires from subjects exposed to, actively infected with, or recovered from COVID-19. The prospective study material was composed of cDNA or gDNA derived from T cells, B-cell-depleted T cells, or PBMCs. A de-identified subject ID, COVID-19 status, age in years and sex were almost always included in the sample metadata.

Of note for this clone: Its cognate antigen has yet to be identified. No clone much larger than this one lies a single base away; base qualities are absent.

The immunoSEQ Assay, a bias-controlled multiplex PCR, was used to amplify TCRbeta CDR3 regions from genomic DNA. Under the source paper's analysis protocol: The number of nucleated cells in each sample was estimated by amplification of reference gene primers within the assay. To quantify the absolute abundance of each unique TCRbeta CDR3 rearrangement, sequence reads were collapsed and filtered. For each sample, productive Simpson clonality was calculated by taking the square root of Simpson's diversity index across productive rearrangements. TCRdb obtained this table from immuneACCESS and retained in-frame rearrangements with V and J assigned. These tables miss some clones; where compared with another copy, unresolved V genes account for less than half of the shortfall, and the remainder is unexplained. V, J and clone size reflect that table, while D and trimming were determined from the DNA. The sample table shows about 14,000 clones, and roughly 87% are seen once. About 5% of the sample belongs to the ten largest clones.

From its cysteine to its phenylalanine, the CDR3 spans 16 amino acids. This entry keeps only the CDR3 DNA: 48 bases, framed from base 1. Ends trimmed: V by 4 bases, J by 7 bases; bases unmatched to a gene: 12. The germline V gene provides CDR1 SGHTA and CDR2 FQGNSA. Whole blood was collected in K2EDTA tubes by collaborating institutions according to the institutions' own protocols. For TCRbeta analysis, collaborators shipped samples in one of three forms: frozen whole blood, isolated PBMCs, or DNA extracted from either of those sample types. The full study reports these points: Clinical and demographic metadata were provided uncurated, with the amount varying by source and participant.

The chain is made from TRBV7-2 and TRBJ2-3, and TRBD2 aligns with 9 junction nucleotides. The receptor was isolated from a human donor in a cohort sampled during active COVID-19. Sequencing was performed on peripheral blood. The DNA sequence is given as TGTGCCAGCAGCTCCTTAGCGGGAGACGTTTCACATACGCAGTATTTT. It encodes CASSSLAGDVSHTQYF.